This is a list of T cell receptor beta chains from one sample in a study of CD8+ T cells in alopecia areata. Libraries were prepared by immunoSEQ multiplex PCR; TCRdb keeps only in-frame clonotypes and omits some of them. The table records approximately 200,000 clones, 45% to 65% of them present only once. Sample: CD4+ T cells sorted from blood, taken at week 4, from a patient treated with tofacitinib. Source of these receptors: a human donor with alopecia areata. Each CDR3 is given with its conserved first and last residue. A D gene is named only where the DNA matches it firmly. Size values are once, few and many counts, or a class for expanded clones, and some rows have none.

J: TRBJ2-7; V: TRBV5-1; size: once; D: -; CDR3: CASSLSNGEQYF; DNA: TGCGCCAGCAGCTTGAGTAACGGCGAGCAGTACTTC
J: TRBJ2-7; V: TRBV14; size: -; D: TRBD2; CDR3: CASSLVAGSYEQYF; DNA: TGTGCCAGCAGCCTCGTAGCGGGTTCCTACGAGCAGTACTTC
J: TRBJ2-7; V: TRBV19; size: few; D: -; CDR3: CASQLRQGLSYEQYF; DNA: TGTGCCAGTCAGTTGAGGCAGGGGCTATCCTACGAGCAGTACTTC
J: TRBJ2-5; V: TRBV29-1; size: -; D: -; CDR3: CSVLDYPGAQETQYF; DNA: TGCAGCGTCCTAGACTATCCTGGGGCCCAAGAGACCCAGTACTTC
J: TRBJ2-5; V: TRBV28; size: few; D: -; CDR3: CASQTGETQYF; DNA: TGTGCCAGCCAAACAGGAGAGACCCAGTACTTC
J: TRBJ2-3; V: TRBV6-1; size: -; D: -; CDR3: CASSGPASHF; DNA: TGTGCCAGCAGTGGCCCCGCGTCTCATTTT
J: TRBJ2-1; V: TRBV6-1; size: -; D: TRBD2; CDR3: CASGTGRRSFDEQFF; DNA: TGTGCCAGCGGCACCGGGAGGCGCTCCTTTGATGAGCAGTTCTTC
J: TRBJ2-5; V: TRBV29-1; size: -; D: -; CDR3: CSASQGGETQYF; DNA: TGCAGCGCTTCCCAGGGCGGAGAGACCCAGTACTTC
J: TRBJ2-7; V: TRBV29-1; size: -; D: -; CDR3: CSVEVGAVSEQYF; DNA: TGCAGCGTTGAAGTAGGTGCTGTCTCCGAGCAGTACTTC
J: TRBJ2-5; V: TRBV9; size: once; D: -; CDR3: CASSQGGETQYF; DNA: TGTGCCAGCAGCCAAGGTGGAGAGACCCAGTACTTC
J: TRBJ2-7; V: TRBV5-1; size: once; D: TRBD1; CDR3: CASSPHTGDRSYEQYF; DNA: TGCGCCAGCAGCCCCCATACAGGGGACCGCTCCTACGAGCAGTACTTC
J: TRBJ2-1; V: TRBV7-2; size: -; D: -; CDR3: CASSANRVGNEQFF; DNA: TGTGCCAGCAGCGCGAACAGGGTTGGGAATGAGCAGTTCTTC
J: TRBJ2-5; V: TRBV2; size: -; D: -; CDR3: CASSVRETQYF; DNA: TGTGCCAGCAGTGTCCGAGAGACCCAGTACTTC
J: TRBJ2-7; V: TRBV7-2; size: few; D: -; CDR3: CASSLNRASYEQYF; DNA: TGTGCCAGCAGCTTAAACAGGGCCTCCTACGAGCAGTACTTC
J: TRBJ2-3; V: TRBV9; size: -; D: -; CDR3: CASSVGNSPELKQYF; DNA: TGTGCCAGCAGCGTAGGTAACAGCCCGGAGTTGAAGCAGTATTTT
J: TRBJ2-1; V: TRBV23-1; size: -; D: -; CDR3: CASKRGFVEQFF; DNA: TGCGCCAGCAAGAGGGGATTTGTGGAGCAGTTCTTC
J: TRBJ2-1; V: TRBV7-7; size: -; D: TRBD1; CDR3: CASSLDRGSTEQFF; DNA: TGTGCTAGCAGCTTAGACAGGGGGTCCACTGAGCAGTTCTTC
J: TRBJ2-5; V: TRBV15; size: -; D: -; CDR3: CATSRDRGVEETQYF; DNA: TGTGCCACCAGCAGAGATAGGGGCGTTGAGGAGACCCAGTACTTC
J: TRBJ2-1; V: TRBV6-5; size: -; D: TRBD2; CDR3: CASSSPGLRAYNEQFF; DNA: TGTGCCAGCAGTTCACCGGGACTACGGGCCTACAATGAGCAGTTCTTC
J: TRBJ1-5; V: TRBV27; size: once; D: -; CDR3: CASSLRGQPQHF; DNA: TGTGCCAGCAGTCTTCGGGGTCAGCCCCAGCATTTT
J: TRBJ2-4; V: TRBV30; size: -; D: TRBD2; CDR3: CAWSRASGRGRDIQYF; DNA: TGTGCCTGGAGTCGGGCTAGCGGGAGGGGAAGGGACATTCAGTACTTC
J: TRBJ1-5; V: TRBV29-1; size: once; D: -; CDR3: CSVTDGDNQPQHF; DNA: TGCAGCGTTACGGACGGGGATAATCAGCCCCAGCATTTT
J: TRBJ1-1; V: TRBV30; size: -; D: -; CDR3: CAWSAGTANTEAFF; DNA: TGTGCCTGGAGTGCCGGGACGGCGAACACTGAAGCTTTCTTT
J: TRBJ2-7; V: TRBV27; size: -; D: -; CDR3: CAPRSSYEQYF; DNA: TGTGCCCCCCGGAGTTCCTACGAGCAGTACTTC
J: TRBJ2-7; V: TRBV4-3; size: -; D: TRBD1; CDR3: CASSQVWRAEGTGTYEQYF; DNA: TGCGCCAGCAGCCAAGTTTGGCGGGCCGAGGGGACAGGGACTTACGAGCAGTACTTC
J: TRBJ2-5; V: TRBV28; size: few; D: TRBD2; CDR3: CASGSASGFQETQYF; DNA: TGTGCCAGCGGTTCGGCTAGCGGGTTCCAAGAGACCCAGTACTTC
J: TRBJ1-4; V: TRBV7-2; size: -; D: -; CDR3: CASSLDGFTKLFF; DNA: TGTGCCAGCAGCTTAGATGGTTTCACCAAACTGTTTTTT
J: TRBJ2-2; V: TRBV7-2; size: few; D: -; CDR3: CASSLTRRTGELFF; DNA: TGTGCCAGCAGCTTAACTAGGAGGACCGGGGAGCTGTTTTTT
J: TRBJ2-2; V: TRBV6-6; size: -; D: -; CDR3: CASSYTGSGELFF; DNA: TGTGCCAGCAGTTATACCGGATCCGGGGAGCTGTTTTTT
J: TRBJ1-1; V: TRBV30; size: -; D: -; CDR3: CAWSWGRNTEAFF; DNA: TGTGCCTGGAGTTGGGGGAGGAACACTGAAGCTTTCTTT
J: TRBJ2-7; V: TRBV5-4; size: many; D: TRBD2; CDR3: CASSLGLAGGEQYF; DNA: TGTGCCAGCAGCTTGGGACTAGCGGGAGGGGAGCAGTACTTC
J: TRBJ1-1; V: TRBV30; size: -; D: -; CDR3: CAWRGIGTEAFF; DNA: TGTGCCTGGAGGGGTATCGGCACTGAAGCTTTCTTT
J: TRBJ1-2; V: TRBV29-1; size: few; D: -; CDR3: CSVREGSYGYTF; DNA: TGCAGCGTTAGAGAGGGATCCTATGGCTACACCTTC
J: TRBJ2-1; V: TRBV29-1; size: -; D: -; CDR3: CSVELNSGSGQFF; DNA: TGCAGCGTTGAACTTAATAGCGGTTCGGGGCAGTTCTTC
J: TRBJ2-2; V: TRBV29-1; size: -; D: TRBD2; CDR3: CSGEGTSANTGELFF; DNA: TGCAGCGGGGAAGGGACTAGCGCGAACACCGGGGAGCTGTTTTTT
J: TRBJ2-7; V: TRBV7-6; size: -; D: -; CDR3: CASSLGFEGAHEQYF; DNA: TGTGCCAGCAGCTTAGGTTTCGAGGGCGCCCACGAGCAGTACTTC